One and the same sample provided the 28 T cell receptor beta chains below, sequenced in a study of identical twins. TCRdb used MiXCR to reprocess the 5' RACE reads, holding one entry per CDR3 protein. The sample yields about 460,000 distinct CDR3 sequences, approximately 14% seen once. These same records also appear under a second study, on yellow fever vaccine responses in identical twins.

The specimen was CD4+ T cells sorted from blood. The receptors come from a woman aged 18-35 years in good health.

This clonotype appeared a few times. The gene calls are TRBV7-9 and TRBJ1-1; 10 bases agree with TRBD1. V shed 2 bases, J shed 4 bases, and the junction held 1 base outside the gene matches. Germline CDR1 reads SEHNR; CDR2 reads FQNEAQ (reference sequence). CDR3 size: 14 residues. Written as DNA, the CDR3 is TGTGCCAGCAGCTTATGGACAGGGGGCACTGAAGCTTTCTTT. Protein: CASSLWTGGTEAFF.

This chain links TRBV18 with TRBJ2-7, with D perhaps matching TRBD1 or TRBD2 (5 bases each). The germline V gene encodes CDR1 KGHSH and CDR2 LQKENI. V lost 1 base and J lost 6, with 19 bases in between. This CDR3 has 16 amino acids. The chain's CDR3 is CASSPLPFEGRIEQYF. CDR3 DNA: TGTGCCAGCTCACCACTTCCCTTTGAGGGGCGAATCGAGCAGTACTTC.

This clonotype has only a few counts. V is TRBV20-1 and J is TRBJ2-1; TRBD2 might be the D (5 bases). The V and J ends lost 5 bases and 8 bases respectively, with 19 bases between them. This CDR3 comprises 14 residues. Germline V gene lookup returns CDR1 DFQATT and CDR2 SNEGSKA (reference sequence). The CDR3 sequence is CSAEPGQDLDEQFF. Written as DNA, the CDR3 is TGCAGTGCTGAGCCGGGCCAGGACTTAGATGAGCAGTTCTTC.

This clonotype has only a few counts. The V gene is TRBV21-1, the J gene TRBJ1-5. TRBV21-1 is recorded as a pseudogene. This CDR3 spans 12 amino acids. The CDR3 reads CASSEQGRPQHF. CDR3 nucleotide sequence: TGTGCCAGCAGCGAACAGGGCCGGCCCCAGCATTTT.

The chain uses TRBV7-3 and TRBJ1-5; 7 bases match TRBD1. Germline CDR1 SGHTA, CDR2 FQGTGA. J lost 0 bases, V lost 8 bases, and 10 bases had no gene match. The CDR3 is made up of 16 amino acids. CDR3 in DNA: TGTGCCAGCGGAGGGACAGAAAGTAATAGCAATCAGCCCCAGCATTTT. Residues: CASGGTESNSNQPQHF.

The J gene is TRBJ2-1, the V gene TRBV7-2, with a possible D match to TRBD2 (6 bases). The CDR3 is 16 residues long. V lost 4 bases and J 7 bases, leaving 20 bases between the germline ends. Germline V gene sequence: CDR1 SGHTA, CDR2 FQGNSA. CDR3 sequence reads: CASSSPGTRTLNEQFF. The CDR3 nucleotides are TGTGCCAGCAGCTCTCCCGGGACTCGGACACTTAATGAGCAGTTCTTC. The variable domain in full, with the rest retrieved from reference TRBV7-2 and TRBJ2-1, is GAGVSQSPSNKVTEKGKDVELRCDPISGHTALYWYRQSLGQGLEFLIYFQGNSAPDKSGLPSDRFSAERTGGSVSTLTIQRTQQEDSAVYLCASSSPGTRTLNEQFFGPGTRLTVL.

The sample holds a few counts of this clonotype. The rearrangement uses TRBV21-1 and TRBJ1-2. TRBV21-1 is tagged as a pseudogene. The CDR3 is made up of 15 amino acids. The CDR3 loop is CASSKGREWSYGYTF. In DNA, the CDR3 is TGTGCCAGCAGCAAAGGGAGGGAGTGGAGCTATGGCTACACCTTC.

This clonotype has more than one count but fewer than ten. This chain connects TRBV6-4 to TRBJ2-1, with D possibly TRBD1 on 5 matching bases. The V end lost 0 bases, the J end lost 2 bases, and 8 bases lay between the germline ends. Germline assignment: CDR1 MRHNA and CDR2 SNTAGT. CDR3 length: 15 amino acids. CDR3 DNA: TGTGCCAGCAGTGACTCCGTGGGGCCCTACAATGAGCAGTTCTTC. Amino acids: CASSDSVGPYNEQFF.

V gene TRBV5-5 combines with J gene TRBJ2-3; a weak D match, TRBD1 (5 bases). This CDR3 contains 14 residues. The germline V and J ends were trimmed by 0 bases and 6 bases, with 11 bases remaining between them. Germline V gene data show CDR1 as SGHKS and CDR2 as YYEKEE (reference sequence). The CDR3 spells CASSLDVGADTQYF. The CDR3 DNA follows: TGTGCCAGCAGCTTGGATGTAGGGGCCGATACGCAGTATTTT.

The rearrangement joins TRBV6-2 or TRBV6-3 to TRBJ2-7; the match to TRBD2 covers 11 bases. The CDR3 contains 15 residues. J was trimmed by 4 bases and V by 5 bases; bases with no gene match: 7. Looked up from germline, CDR1 is MNHEY and CDR2 is SVGEGT. The CDR3 DNA follows: TGTGCCAGCAGTGAGATCTCTAGCGGGAGGTACGAGCAGTACTTC. Its protein is CASSEISSGRYEQYF.

This clonotype was seen more than once but under ten times. CDR3 sequence reads: CASSTLSGSSPYEQYF. CDR3 in DNA: TGTGCCAGCAGCACCCTCTCCGGCTCGAGTCCCTACGAGCAGTACTTC. The V call is TRBV7-2, the J call TRBJ2-7; unclear D gene. The CDR3 sequence is 16 residues long. The V and J ends lost 5 bases and 2 bases respectively, with 19 bases between them. Germline CDR1 and CDR2: SGHTA and FQGNSA.

There are a few counts of this clonotype. The chain combines TRBV3-1 with TRBJ2-3; D might be TRBD2 (5 bases). The V gene lost 5 bases and the J gene lost 1 base, with 19 bases spanning the gap. There are 17 residues in the CDR3. Germline lookup yields CDR1 LGHDT and CDR2 YNNKEL (reference sequence). The CDR3 DNA sequence: TGTGCCAGCAGCACTGGAACTAGAGCCGATGGCACAGATACGCAGTATTTT. It specifies CASSTGTRADGTDTQYF.

The chain couples TRBV27 to TRBJ2-7, with 10 nucleotides matching TRBD1. Germline V lookup: CDR1 MNHEY, CDR2 SMNVEV (reference sequence). The CDR3 is 17 residues long. V was clipped by 5 bases and J by 2 bases; unmatched bases: 12. The CDR3 DNA sequence: TGTGCCAGCAGTCTTAGTAGACAGGGGGCCCAGACCTACGAGCAGTACTTC. It codes for CASSLSRQGAQTYEQYF.

In its sample, this clonotype was seen a few times. The V call is TRBV6-1, the J call TRBJ1-6; weak D call: TRBD1 (5 bases). This CDR3 region has 14 residues. With 8 bases removed from V and 3 bases from J, the gap between germline ends came to 11 bases. Germline V CDR1 and CDR2: MNHNS, SASEGT. The CDR3 DNA follows: TGTGCCAGCGGGGACGCACTCTATAATTCACCCCTCCACTTT. Protein product: CASGDALYNSPLHF.

The V gene is TRBV28, the J gene TRBJ2-7; D possibly corresponds to TRBD2 (5 bases). Per germline, CDR1 MDHEN and CDR2 SYDVKM. V gave up 5 bases and J gave up 7 bases, with 15 bases separating them. The CDR3 has 13 amino acids. CDR3 region: CASSLPGSWEQYF. DNA for the CDR3: TGTGCCAGCAGTCTACCGGGATCATGGGAGCAGTACTTC.

There are a few counts of this clonotype. This CDR3 reads CASSTGLAGGYEQYF. The CDR3, as DNA: TGTGCCAGCAGCACTGGACTAGCGGGAGGCTACGAGCAGTACTTC. The V call is TRBV7-2, the J call TRBJ2-7, with 14 bases aligning to TRBD2. The J segment lost 3 bases and the V segment lost 5 bases, leaving 3 bases of the junction unmatched. Germline V lookup: CDR1 SGHTA, CDR2 FQGNSA. The CDR3 covers 15 residues.

This clonotype was found a few times. The V and J genes are TRBV20-1 and TRBJ2-7, with a possible D match to TRBD1 (6 bases). CDR3 size: 14 residues. V was clipped by 2 bases and J by 2 bases, with 13 bases between them. Per germline, CDR1 DFQATT and CDR2 SNEGSKA (reference sequence). The CDR3 region is CSARSRDKAYEQYF. CDR3 coding DNA: TGCAGTGCTAGATCCCGGGACAAAGCCTACGAGCAGTACTTC.

The chain combines TRBV6-6 with TRBJ2-7; 8 bases line up with TRBD1. Germline lookup yields CDR1 MNHNY and CDR2 SVGAGI (reference sequence). J gave up 5 bases and V 8 bases, and 8 bases lay outside the gene matches. The CDR3 loop spans 13 amino acids. The DNA of the CDR3 is TGTGCCAGCTCGGGACAGGTGACGAACGAGCAGTACTTC. This encodes CASSGQVTNEQYF.

The CDR3 coding sequence is TGTGCCACCGGAAGGGGGCTGGAGCCCCAGCATTTT. Its translation is CATGRGLEPQHF. The chain carries TRBV15 and TRBJ1-5; 7 nucleotides match TRBD1. V shed 8 bases and J 8 bases; nucleotides not matched to a gene: 6. There are 12 residues in the CDR3. Germline CDR1 LNHNV, CDR2 YYDKDF (reference sequence).

This clonotype showed up just a few times. J is TRBJ2-1 and V is TRBV12-3 or TRBV12-4; D may be TRBD1 (5 bases). CDR3 length equals 13 residues. Trimming removed 6 bases from V and 4 bases from J, with 10 bases in between. The CDR3 here is CASSRQLYNEQFF. Written as DNA, the CDR3 is TGTGCCAGCAGCCGACAGCTTTACAATGAGCAGTTCTTC.

A few counts support this clonotype. The chain combines TRBV7-2 with TRBJ2-2; no reliable D call. The length of the CDR3 is 14 residues. Trimming removed 4 bases from V and 4 bases from J, with 10 bases in between. Germline values: CDR1 SGHTA, CDR2 FQGNSA. DNA of the CDR3: TGTGCCAGCAGCTATTGGGATGCCACCGGGGAGCTGTTTTTT. It translates to CASSYWDATGELFF.

This clonotype came up a few times. The V call is TRBV20-1, the J call TRBJ2-2, with 10 bases that match TRBD2. Trimming cost V 0 bases and J 5 bases; bases outside gene matches: 3. The germline CDR1 and CDR2 sequences are DFQATT and SNEGSKA (reference sequence). The CDR3 length is 15 residues. The CDR3 coding sequence is TGCAGTGCTAGAGATGTACTAGCGGGGACCGGGGAGCTGTTTTTT. This gives the protein CSARDVLAGTGELFF.

This clonotype turned up a few times. This sequence joins TRBV4-2 and TRBJ2-2; 10 bases map to TRBD2. V lost 4 bases, J lost 5 bases, and 16 bases stayed unmatched. This CDR3 contains 19 residues. Germline assignment: CDR1 LGHNA and CDR2 YNFKEQ. The CDR3 nucleotides are TGTGCCAGCAGCCCACCTCCAAGCGGGGGGGCCGATCGAACCGGGGAGCTGTTTTTT. Amino acids: CASSPPPSGGADRTGELFF.

This clonotype occurred a few times. This chain uses TRBV27 with TRBJ1-2; 7 bases are a match to TRBD1. Germline V gene sequence: CDR1 MNHEY, CDR2 SMNVEV (reference sequence). Trimming removed 6 bases from V and 7 bases from J; junction bases left unmatched: 8. There are 13 residues in the CDR3. The CDR3 is CASRPETGRGYTF. CDR3 sequence (DNA): TGTGCCAGCAGACCGGAGACAGGGCGTGGCTACACCTTC.

This clonotype was observed a handful of times. V is TRBV3-1 and J is TRBJ2-7, with D perhaps being TRBD1 or TRBD2 (5 bases each). This CDR3 comprises 15 residues. Germline loops: CDR1 LGHDT, CDR2 YNNKEL (reference sequence). The V end was cut by 8 bases, the J end by 0 bases, with 17 bases between. In DNA form, the CDR3 reads TGTGCCAGCCGACCACAGGACTCGAGCTCCTACGAGCAGTACTTC. Protein sequence: CASRPQDSSSYEQYF.

This clonotype was recorded a few times. The chain employs TRBV5-5 and TRBJ2-2, with TRBD2 matching over 7 bases. This CDR3 has 14 residues. V trimming: 4 bases; J trimming: 5 bases; junction bases outside the gene matches: 5. Germline CDR1 reads SGHKS; CDR2 reads YYEKEE (reference sequence). The chain's CDR3 is CASSTAGGTGELFF. CDR3 sequence (DNA): TGTGCCAGCAGCACCGCCGGGGGGACCGGGGAGCTGTTTTTT.

This clonotype was detected only a few times. Sequence at one end of the junction differs from germline and may be a read error. The chain employs TRBV3-1 and TRBJ2-1, with D unclear. Germline V gene lookup returns CDR1 LGHDT and CDR2 YNNKEL (reference sequence). CDR3 length equals 16 residues. CDR3 in amino acids: CASSQGIDLSYNEQFF. The CDR3, as DNA: TGTGCCAGCAGTCAAGGGATTGACCTATCCTACAATGAGCAGTTCTTC.

This clonotype was recorded at least ten times. This chain connects TRBV29-1 to TRBJ2-1, with D hard to call. CDR3 size: 10 residues. Germline CDR1 and CDR2: SQVTM and ANQGSEA. V was pared by 7 bases and J by 5 bases, with 6 bases between. The CDR3 reads CSAWDNEQFF. CDR3 coding DNA: TGCAGCGCCTGGGACAATGAGCAGTTCTTC.